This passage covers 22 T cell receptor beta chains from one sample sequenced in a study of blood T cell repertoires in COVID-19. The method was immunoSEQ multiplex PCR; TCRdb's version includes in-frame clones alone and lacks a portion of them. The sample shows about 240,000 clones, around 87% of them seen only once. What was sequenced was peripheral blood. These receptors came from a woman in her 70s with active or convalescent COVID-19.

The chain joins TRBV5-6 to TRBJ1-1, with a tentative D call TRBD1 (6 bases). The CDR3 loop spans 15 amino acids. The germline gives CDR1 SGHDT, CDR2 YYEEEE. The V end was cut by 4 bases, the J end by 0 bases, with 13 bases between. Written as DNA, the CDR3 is TGTGCCAGCAGCGACGGGGGGCTAGTGAACACTGAAGCTTTCTTT. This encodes CASSDGGLVNTEAFF. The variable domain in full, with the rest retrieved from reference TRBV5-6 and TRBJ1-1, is DAGVTQSPTHLIKTRGQQVTLRCSPKSGHDTVSWYQQALGQGPQFIFQYYEEEERQRGNFPDRFSGHQFPNYSSELNVNALLLGDSALYLCASSDGGLVNTEAFFGQGTRLTVV.

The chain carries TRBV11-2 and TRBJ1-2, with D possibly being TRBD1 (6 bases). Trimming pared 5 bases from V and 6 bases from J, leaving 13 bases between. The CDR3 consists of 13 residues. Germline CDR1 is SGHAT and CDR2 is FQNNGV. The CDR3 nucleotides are TGTGCCAGCAGCCTGGGACAACTAAATGGCTACACCTTC. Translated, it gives CASSLGQLNGYTF.

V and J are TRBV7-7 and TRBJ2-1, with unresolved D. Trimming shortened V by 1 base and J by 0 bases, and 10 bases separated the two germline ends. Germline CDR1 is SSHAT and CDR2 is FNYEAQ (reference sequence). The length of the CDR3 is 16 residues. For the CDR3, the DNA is TGTGCCAGCAGCTTAGGGCCGCCCAGCTCCTACAATGAGCAGTTCTTC. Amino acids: CASSLGPPSSYNEQFF.

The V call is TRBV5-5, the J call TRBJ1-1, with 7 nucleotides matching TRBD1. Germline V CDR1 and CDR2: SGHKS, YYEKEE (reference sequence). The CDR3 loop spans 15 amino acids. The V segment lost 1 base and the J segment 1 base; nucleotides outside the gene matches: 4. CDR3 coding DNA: TGTGCCAGCAGCTTGAGGGACAGAGAGAACACTGAAGCTTTCTTT. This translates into CASSLRDRENTEAFF.

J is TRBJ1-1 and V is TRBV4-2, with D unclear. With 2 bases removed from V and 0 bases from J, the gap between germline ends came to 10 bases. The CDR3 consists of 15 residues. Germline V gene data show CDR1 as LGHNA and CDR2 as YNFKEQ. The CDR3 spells CASSQLSGVNTEAFF. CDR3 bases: TGTGCCAGCAGCCAACTCAGCGGGGTGAACACTGAAGCTTTCTTT.

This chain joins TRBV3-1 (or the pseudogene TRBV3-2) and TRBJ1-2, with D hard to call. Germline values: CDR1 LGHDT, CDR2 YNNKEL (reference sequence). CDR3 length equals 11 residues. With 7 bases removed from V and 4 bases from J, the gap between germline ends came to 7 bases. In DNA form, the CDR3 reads TGTGCCAGCAATTCCGGCTATGGCTACACCTTC. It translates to CASNSGYGYTF.

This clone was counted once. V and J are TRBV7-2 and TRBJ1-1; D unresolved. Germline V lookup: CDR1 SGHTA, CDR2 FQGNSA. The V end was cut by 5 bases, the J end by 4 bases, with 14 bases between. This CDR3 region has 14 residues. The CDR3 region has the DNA TGTGCCAGCAGCCCTGTAAGCTTGTCCACTGAAGCTTTCTTT. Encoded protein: CASSPVSLSTEAFF.

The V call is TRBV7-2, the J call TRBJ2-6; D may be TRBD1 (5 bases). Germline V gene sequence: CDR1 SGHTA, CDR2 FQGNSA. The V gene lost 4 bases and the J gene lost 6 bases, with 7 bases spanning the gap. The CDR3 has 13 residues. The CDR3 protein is CASSWGLANVLTF. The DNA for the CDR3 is TGTGCCAGCAGCTGGGGCTTGGCCAACGTCCTGACTTTC.

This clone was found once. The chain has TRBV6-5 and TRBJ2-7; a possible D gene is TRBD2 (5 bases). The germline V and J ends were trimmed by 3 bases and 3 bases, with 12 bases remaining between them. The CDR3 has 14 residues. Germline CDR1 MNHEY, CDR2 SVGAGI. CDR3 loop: CASSYYPGNYEQYF. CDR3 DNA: TGTGCCAGCAGTTATTATCCGGGGAACTACGAGCAGTACTTC.

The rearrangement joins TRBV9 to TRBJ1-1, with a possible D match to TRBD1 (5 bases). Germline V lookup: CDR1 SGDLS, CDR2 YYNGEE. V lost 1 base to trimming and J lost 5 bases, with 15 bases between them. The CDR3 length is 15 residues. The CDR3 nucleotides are TGTGCCAGCAGCGTAAGTGGGGCCCTAGGGACTGAAGCTTTCTTT. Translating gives CASSVSGALGTEAFF.

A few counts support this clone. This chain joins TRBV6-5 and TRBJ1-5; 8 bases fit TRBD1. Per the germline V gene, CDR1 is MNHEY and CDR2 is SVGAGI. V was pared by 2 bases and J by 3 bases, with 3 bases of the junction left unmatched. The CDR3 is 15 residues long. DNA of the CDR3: TGTGCCAGCAGTTACCAGGACAGGGCCAATCAGCCCCAGCATTTT. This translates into CASSYQDRANQPQHF.

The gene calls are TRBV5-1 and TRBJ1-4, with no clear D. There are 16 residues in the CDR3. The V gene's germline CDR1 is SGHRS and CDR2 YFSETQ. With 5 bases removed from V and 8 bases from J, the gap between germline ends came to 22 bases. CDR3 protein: CASSFQGRPDGEKLFF. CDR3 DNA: TGCGCCAGCAGTTTCCAAGGTCGACCCGACGGGGAAAAACTGTTTTTT.

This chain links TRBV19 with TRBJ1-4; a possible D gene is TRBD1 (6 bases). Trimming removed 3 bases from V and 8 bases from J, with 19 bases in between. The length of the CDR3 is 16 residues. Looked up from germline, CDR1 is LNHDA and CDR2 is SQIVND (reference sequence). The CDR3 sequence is CASSMVTGPIWEKLFF. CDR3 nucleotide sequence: TGTGCCAGTAGTATGGTGACAGGACCCATTTGGGAAAAACTGTTTTTT.

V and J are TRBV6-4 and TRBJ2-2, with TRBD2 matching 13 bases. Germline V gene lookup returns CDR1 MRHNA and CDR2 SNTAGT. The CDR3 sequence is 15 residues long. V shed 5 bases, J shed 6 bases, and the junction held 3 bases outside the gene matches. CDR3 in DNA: TGTGCCAGCAGTCCGACTAGCGGGGGGTCCGGGGAGCTGTTTTTT. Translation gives CASSPTSGGSGELFF.

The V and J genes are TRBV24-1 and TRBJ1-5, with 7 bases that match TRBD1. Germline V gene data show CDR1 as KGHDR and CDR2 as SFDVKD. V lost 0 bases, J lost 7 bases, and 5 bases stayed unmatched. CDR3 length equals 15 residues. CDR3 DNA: TGTGCCACCAGTGATTTGTCAGGGGGAGACCAGCCCCAGCATTTT. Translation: CATSDLSGGDQPQHF.

The CDR3 nucleotides read TGTGCCAGCAGTTTAATAGCGGGCGTAAAACTGTTTTTT. It specifies CASSLIAGVKLFF. The V and J genes are TRBV12-3 or TRBV12-4 and TRBJ1-4; D is unclear. The CDR3 sequence is 13 residues long. V was shortened by 2 bases and J by 10 bases, with 11 bases between the two germline ends.

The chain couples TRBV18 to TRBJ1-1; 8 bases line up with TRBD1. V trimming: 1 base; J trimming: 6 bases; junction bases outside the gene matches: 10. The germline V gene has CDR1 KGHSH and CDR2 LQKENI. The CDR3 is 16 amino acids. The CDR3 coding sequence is TGTGCCAGCTCACCACGACAGGGGAGAAGGGATGCTGAAGCTTTCTTT. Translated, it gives CASSPRQGRRDAEAFF.

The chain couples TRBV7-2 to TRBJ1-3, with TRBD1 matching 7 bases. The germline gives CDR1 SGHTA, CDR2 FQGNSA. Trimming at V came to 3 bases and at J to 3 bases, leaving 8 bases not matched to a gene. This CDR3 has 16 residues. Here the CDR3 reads CASSFGRGGGGNTIYF. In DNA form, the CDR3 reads TGTGCCAGCAGCTTCGGAAGAGGGGGCGGTGGAAACACCATATATTTT.

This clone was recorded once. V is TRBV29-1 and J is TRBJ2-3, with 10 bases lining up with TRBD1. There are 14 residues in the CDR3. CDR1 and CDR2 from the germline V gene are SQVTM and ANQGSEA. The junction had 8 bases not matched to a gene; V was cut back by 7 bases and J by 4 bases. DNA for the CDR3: TGCAGCGCCGAGGGGGACAGGGGATCAGATACGCAGTATTTT. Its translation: CSAEGDRGSDTQYF.

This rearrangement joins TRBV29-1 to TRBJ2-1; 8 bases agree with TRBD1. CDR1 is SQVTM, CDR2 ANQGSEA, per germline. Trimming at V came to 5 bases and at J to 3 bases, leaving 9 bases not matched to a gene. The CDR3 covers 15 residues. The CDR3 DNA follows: TGCAGCGTTAACCAGGGGGCGACAAACTACAATGAGCAGTTCTTC. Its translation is CSVNQGATNYNEQFF.

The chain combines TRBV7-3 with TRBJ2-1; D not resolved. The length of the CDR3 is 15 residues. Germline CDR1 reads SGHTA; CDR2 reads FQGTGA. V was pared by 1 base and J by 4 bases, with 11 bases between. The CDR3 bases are TGTGCCAGCAGCTTAAATTACCTCGGGTACAATGAGCAGTTCTTC. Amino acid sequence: CASSLNYLGYNEQFF.

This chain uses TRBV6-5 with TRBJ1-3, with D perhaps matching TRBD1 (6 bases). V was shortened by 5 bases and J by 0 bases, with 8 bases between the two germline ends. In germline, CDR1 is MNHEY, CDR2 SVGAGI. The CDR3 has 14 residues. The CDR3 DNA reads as TGTGCCAGCAGTCAGGGGTTCTCTGGAAACACCATATATTTT. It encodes CASSQGFSGNTIYF.